The T cell receptor (beta chain) under discussion was sequenced for a study of cytomegalovirus exposure and HLA in healthy donors. The CDR3 runs to 18 residues. CDR1 and CDR2 from the germline V gene are SEHNR and FQNEAQ (reference sequence). Trimming cost V 7 bases and J 8 bases; bases outside gene matches: 22. In regard to this clone: The antigen remains undetermined.

A multiplex PCR was run with 60 Vbeta primers and 13 Jbeta primers. Libraries were prepared by immunoSEQ multiplex PCR; TCRdb keeps only in-frame clonotypes and omits some of them. Of 110,000 to 150,000 clones listed, about 80% are singletons. The study, taken as a whole, reports: CMV serostatus alone was available as immune exposure information.

This receptor was taken from a male donor in good health and CMV-seronegative. Sequenced sample: PBMCs. The chain employs TRBV7-9 and TRBJ2-1; 8 nucleotides align to TRBD2. The CDR3 spells CASTLGGIAGPYRDEQFF. In DNA form, the CDR3 reads TGTGCCAGCACCCTGGGGGGGATAGCGGGGCCCTATAGGGATGAGCAGTTCTTC.